Here is one TCR beta chain with its context. The J segment lost 1 base and the V segment lost 2 bases, leaving 8 bases of the junction unmatched. This CDR3 has 18 residues. Per germline, CDR1 KGHSH and CDR2 LQKENI. This sample was included in a study of blood T cell repertoires in COVID-19. Authors' analysis steps: Reference gene primer amplification gave nucleated cell count estimates. The assay was immunoSEQ multiplex PCR, and TCRdb's table has in-frame clones only and misses some. That table supplies the V and J calls and clone size; D and trimming were determined from the DNA. The sample contains about 140,000 clones, around 83% of which appear only once.

The specimen sequenced was peripheral blood. The receptor comes from a human donor in a cohort sampled during active COVID-19. The V and J genes are TRBV18 and TRBJ1-2, with 12 bases identical to TRBD1. CDR3 amino acids: CASSPGGTGGAVNYGYTF. Here the CDR3 DNA reads TGTGCCAGCTCACCAGGAGGGACAGGGGGCGCCGTTAACTATGGCTACACCTTC. Supplemented by reference TRBV18 and TRBJ1-2, the full variable domain reads NAGVMQNPRHLVRRRGQEARLRCSPMKGHSHVYWYRQLPEEGLKFMVYLQKENIIDESGMPKERFSAEFPKEGPSILRIQQVVRGDSAAYFCASSPGGTGGAVNYGYTFGSGTRLTVV.